The 9 T cell receptor beta chains below were found in one sample sequenced in a study of cytomegalovirus exposure and HLA in healthy donors. It was with 60 Vbeta and 13 Jbeta primers that the PCR ran. TCRdb's table, derived via immunoSEQ multiplex PCR, lists solely in-frame clones and lacks some. This table has around 160,000 clones, about four fifths appearing once. Sequenced: PBMCs. These receptors were obtained from a man aged 45-65 years in good health and CMV-seropositive.

This clone was counted a single time. V and J are TRBV2 and TRBJ1-5, with a tentative D call TRBD1 (6 bases). Germline V lookup: CDR1 SNHLY, CDR2 FYNNEI. The CDR3 covers 14 residues. Trimming left V 6 bases short and J 2 bases short, with 11 bases between. CDR3 residues: CASRQGSGNQPQHF. The CDR3 DNA follows: TGTGCCAGCAGGCAGGGGAGTGGCAATCAGCCCCAGCATTTT.

The V call is TRBV14, the J call TRBJ2-1; D possibly corresponds to TRBD1 (5 bases). This CDR3 comprises 11 residues. Germline CDR1 is SGHDN and CDR2 is FVKESK. The V end lost 1 base, the J end lost 12 bases, and 7 bases lay between the germline ends. The CDR3 region is CASSQGGGQFF. CDR3 sequence (DNA): TGTGCCAGCAGCCAAGGGGGCGGGCAGTTCTTC.

This clone was seen more than once but under ten times. The CDR3 DNA follows: TGTGCCATCAGTGTAGCTCTAGGAGAGACCCAGTACTTC. Its translation is CAISVALGETQYF. The chain recombines TRBV10-3 with TRBJ2-5; no reliable D call. V was pared by 4 bases and J by 4 bases, with 10 bases between. The CDR3 spans 13 residues. Germline loops: CDR1 ENHRY, CDR2 SYGVKD.

This chain links TRBV5-4 with TRBJ1-2; 7 nucleotides agree with TRBD1. Germline V lookup: CDR1 SGHNT, CDR2 YYREEE (reference sequence). This CDR3 spans 15 amino acids. V shed 6 bases and J 1 base; nucleotides not matched to a gene: 9. The CDR3 is CASTSRGQGNYGYTF. The DNA for the CDR3 is TGTGCCAGCACCTCGAGGGGGCAGGGTAACTATGGCTACACCTTC.

The chain carries TRBV19 and TRBJ2-3; the D gene is possibly TRBD1 (6 bases). This CDR3 has 16 residues. The V gene's germline CDR1 is LNHDA and CDR2 SQIVND (reference sequence). Deletions cut 5 bases from V and 4 bases from J, with 19 bases between. The CDR3 sequence is CASSHGSARGADTQYF. In DNA, the CDR3 is TGTGCCAGTAGTCACGGATCGGCCAGGGGTGCAGATACGCAGTATTTT.

The V call is TRBV10-3, the J call TRBJ1-2; D remains ambiguous. The germline V gene encodes CDR1 ENHRY and CDR2 SYGVKD. V was cut by 2 bases and J by 3 bases, with 10 bases left in between. The CDR3 contains 14 residues. The CDR3: CAISEEGIHYGYTF. CDR3 sequence (DNA): TGTGCCATCAGTGAGGAGGGTATTCACTATGGCTACACCTTC.

The V gene is TRBV5-6, the J gene TRBJ2-3, with 14 bases matching TRBD2. The J segment lost 1 base and the V segment lost 4 bases, leaving 8 bases of the junction unmatched. Per the germline V gene, CDR1 is SGHDT and CDR2 is YYEEEE. CDR3 length: 18 amino acids. CDR3 amino acids: CASSDGLAGGWGTDTQYF. The CDR3 DNA reads as TGTGCCAGCAGCGATGGACTAGCGGGAGGTTGGGGCACAGATACGCAGTATTTT.

This clone was found a few times. The chain joins TRBV11-2 to TRBJ2-5; TRBD2 might be the D (6 bases). CDR1 and CDR2 from the germline V gene are SGHAT and FQNNGV. V lost 5 bases to trimming and J lost 4 bases, with 17 bases between them. This CDR3 spans 15 amino acids. CDR3 protein: CASSQEGGEGETQYF. CDR3 coding DNA: TGTGCCAGCAGCCAGGAAGGAGGGGAAGGAGAGACCCAGTACTTC.

V and J are TRBV30 and TRBJ2-5, with a possible D match to TRBD1 (6 bases). Germline V gene sequence: CDR1 GTSNPN, CDR2 SVGIG (reference sequence). The CDR3 length is 14 residues. Deletions cut 2 bases from V and 2 bases from J, with 12 bases between. The CDR3 DNA reads as TGTGCCTGGAGTCTTGACAGGCCTCAAGAGACCCAGTACTTC. Amino acids: CAWSLDRPQETQYF.